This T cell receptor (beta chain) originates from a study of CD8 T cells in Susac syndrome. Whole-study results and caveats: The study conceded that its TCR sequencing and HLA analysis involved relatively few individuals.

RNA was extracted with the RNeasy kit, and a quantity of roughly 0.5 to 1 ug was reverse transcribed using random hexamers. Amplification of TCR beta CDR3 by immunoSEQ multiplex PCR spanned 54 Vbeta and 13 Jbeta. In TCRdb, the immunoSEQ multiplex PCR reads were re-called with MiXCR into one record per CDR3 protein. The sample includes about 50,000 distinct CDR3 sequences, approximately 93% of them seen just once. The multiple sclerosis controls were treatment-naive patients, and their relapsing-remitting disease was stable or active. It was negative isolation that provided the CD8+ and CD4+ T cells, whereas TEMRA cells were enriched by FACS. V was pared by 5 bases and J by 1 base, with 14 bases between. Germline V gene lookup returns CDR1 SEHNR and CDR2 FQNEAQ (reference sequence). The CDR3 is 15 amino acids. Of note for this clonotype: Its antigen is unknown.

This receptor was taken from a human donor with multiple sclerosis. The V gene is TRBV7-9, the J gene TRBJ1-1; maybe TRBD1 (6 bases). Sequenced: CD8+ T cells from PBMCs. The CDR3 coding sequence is TGTGCCAGCAGCACTAGGGGGGGATCGAACACTGAAGCTTTCTTT. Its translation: CASSTRGGSNTEAFF.